The entry below gives a single TCR beta chain sequence along with its context. Each CDR3 protein is one row after TCRdb ran MiXCR on the RT-PCR reads. There are roughly 880,000 distinct CDR3 sequences in the sample; about 20% occur only once, and around 5.5% lies in the top ten. The data stem from a study of patients and donors after allogeneic stem cell transplantation. CDR3 size: 15 residues. Trimming took 7 bases from V and 5 from J; bases not matched to a gene: 14. Germline CDR1 and CDR2: SGHRS and YFSETQ. The rearrangement joins TRBV5-1 to TRBJ1-1; TRBD1 matches at 7 bases. The TCR comes from a human donor who was either an allogeneic HSCT recipient or a stem cell or donor lymphocyte infusion donor (not recorded which). It is not recorded whose cells these are; they may come from a transplant donor. The material sequenced was blood, either unsorted or a sorted T cell fraction (not recorded which). The CDR3 nucleotides read TGCGCCAGCCGATTGGACGACAGGGCTGGGACTGAAGCTTTCTTT. Protein: CASRLDDRAGTEAFF.